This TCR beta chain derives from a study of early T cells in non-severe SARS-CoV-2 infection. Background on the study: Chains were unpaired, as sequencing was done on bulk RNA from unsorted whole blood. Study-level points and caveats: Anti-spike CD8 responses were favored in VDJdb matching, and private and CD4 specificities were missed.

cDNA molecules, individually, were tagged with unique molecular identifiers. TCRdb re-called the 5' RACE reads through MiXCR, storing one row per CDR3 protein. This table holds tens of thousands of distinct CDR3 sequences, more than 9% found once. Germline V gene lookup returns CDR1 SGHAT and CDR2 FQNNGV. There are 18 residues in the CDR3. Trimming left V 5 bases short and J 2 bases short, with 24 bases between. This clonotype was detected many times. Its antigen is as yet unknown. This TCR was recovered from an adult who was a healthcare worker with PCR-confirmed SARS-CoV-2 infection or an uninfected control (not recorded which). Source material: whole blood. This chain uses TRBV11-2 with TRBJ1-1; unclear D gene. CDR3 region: CASSPTPPVLGENTEAFF. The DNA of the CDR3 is TGTGCCAGCAGCCCAACCCCCCCCGTCTTGGGCGAAAACACTGAAGCTTTCTTT. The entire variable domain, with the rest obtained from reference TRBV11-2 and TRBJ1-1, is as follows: EAGVAQSPRYKIIEKRQSVAFWCNPISGHATLYWYQQILGQGPKLLIQFQNNGVVDDSQLPKDRFSAERLKGVDSTLKIQPAKLEDSAVYLCASSPTPPVLGENTEAFFGQGTRLTVV.